These 17 T cell receptor beta chains came from one sample sequenced in a study of graft-versus-host responses after intestinal transplantation. Method: immunoSEQ multiplex PCR; TCRdb's copy keeps in-frame clones and lacks some. There are roughly 100,000 clones in the sample; roughly 93% occur only once, and 0.95% to 1.5% lies in the top ten. No antigens are known for them. Specimen: unstimulated CD8+ T cells sorted from spleen or lymph node cells, collected before intestinal transplant. These receptors came from a human donor who received an intestinal transplant.

V gene TRBV15 combines with J gene TRBJ1-2; D might be TRBD1 (6 bases). The CDR3 contains 14 residues. Between the trimmed V and J ends, which lost 0 bases and 7 bases, there was a span of 12 bases. Germline V gives CDR1 LNHNV, CDR2 YYDKDF (reference sequence). The DNA for the CDR3 is TGTGCCACCAGCAGAGATCTCGGGGGCCCTGGCTACACCTTC. Encoded protein: CATSRDLGGPGYTF.

J is TRBJ2-7 and V is TRBV5-4, with D possibly TRBD2 on 6 matching bases. This CDR3 has 16 residues. From germline, CDR1 is SGHNT and CDR2 YYREEE (reference sequence). Between the trimmed V and J ends, which lost 4 bases and 0 bases, there was a span of 17 bases. The CDR3 coding sequence is TGTGCCAGCAGCCTGGTCGGGACTCTTAGCTCCTACGAGCAGTACTTC. Translating it yields CASSLVGTLSSYEQYF.

The rearrangement uses TRBV28 and TRBJ1-1; TRBD1 matches 10 bases. Germline V gene data show CDR1 as MDHEN and CDR2 as SYDVKM. The trim removed 7 bases at V and 5 bases at J, leaving 10 bases unmatched. This CDR3 is built from 15 residues. The CDR3 DNA sequence: TGTGCCAGCATCAACTTGGACAGGGGGAGGACTGAAGCTTTCTTT. As protein: CASINLDRGRTEAFF.

This chain joins TRBV27 and TRBJ1-5; D unclear. Trimming shortened V by 2 bases and J by 3 bases, and 5 bases separated the two germline ends. The CDR3 totals 13 residues. Germline CDR1 and CDR2: MNHEY and SMNVEV (reference sequence). In DNA, the CDR3 is TGTGCCAGCAGTTTAACATACAATCAGCCCCAGCATTTT. Translated, it gives CASSLTYNQPQHF.

The chain recombines TRBV30 with TRBJ2-3, with D possibly being TRBD1 (6 bases). The V gene's germline CDR1 is GTSNPN and CDR2 SVGIG (reference sequence). The V end was cut by 4 bases, the J end by 3 bases, with 11 bases between. The CDR3 length is 13 residues. The CDR3 region has the DNA TGTGCCTGGATCCGGGACACAACAGATACGCAGTATTTT. Its protein product is CAWIRDTTDTQYF. The full variable domain, completed using reference TRBV30 and TRBJ2-3, is SQTIHQWPATLVQPVGSPLSLECTVEGTSNPNLYWYRQAAGRGLQLLFYSVGIGQISSEVPQNLSASRPQDRQFILSSKKLLLSDSGFYLCAWIRDTTDTQYFGPGTRLTVL.

This chain connects TRBV25-1 to TRBJ2-7; D might be TRBD1 (6 bases). V lost 4 bases, J lost 5 bases, and 15 bases lay in between. The germline CDR1 and CDR2 sequences are MGHDK and SYGVNS. The CDR3 runs 14 residues. The CDR3 region has the DNA TGTGCCAGCAGTGGAAATACAGGGATCCACGAGCAGTACTTC. Translation gives CASSGNTGIHEQYF.

The chain recombines TRBV7-6 with TRBJ2-5; D unclear. Germline lookup yields CDR1 SGHVS and CDR2 FNYEAQ. This CDR3 is 11 amino acids long. With 5 bases removed from V and 3 bases from J, the gap between germline ends came to 4 bases. CDR3 region: CASSRKETQYF. Written as DNA, the CDR3 is TGTGCCAGCAGCCGTAAAGAGACCCAGTACTTC.

This clone has only a few counts. V usage is TRBV4-1 and J usage is TRBJ1-1; D call uncertain. This CDR3 has 13 residues. Germline V gene lookup returns CDR1 MGHRA and CDR2 YSYEKL. Trimming left V 0 bases short and J 7 bases short, with 9 bases between. Here the CDR3 reads CASSQERNREAFF. The CDR3 DNA reads TGCGCCAGCAGCCAAGAGCGGAATCGTGAAGCTTTCTTT.

The rearrangement links TRBV4-1 to TRBJ2-3; 8 bases align to TRBD1. V lost 6 bases and J lost 5; bases outside the gene matches: 4. The CDR3 totals 13 residues. Germline CDR1 is MGHRA and CDR2 is YSYEKL. CDR3 DNA: TGCGCCAGCAGGGACAGGGAGAAAGATACGCAGTATTTT. This sequence encodes CASRDREKDTQYF.

This clone has only one observation. The rearrangement uses TRBV13 and TRBJ1-2, with D perhaps TRBD1 (5 bases). The CDR3 is made up of 15 amino acids. V lost 3 bases and J 6 bases, leaving 17 bases between the germline ends. Per germline, CDR1 PRHDT and CDR2 FYEKMQ (reference sequence). The CDR3 protein is CASSFRGDLGNGYTF. The CDR3 nucleotides are TGTGCCAGCAGCTTCCGAGGGGATTTGGGGAATGGCTACACCTTC.

The chain links TRBV7-9 to TRBJ2-2; 11 bases agree with TRBD2. The CDR3 is made up of 16 amino acids. V lost 6 bases to trimming and J lost 7 bases; unmatched junction nucleotides: 10. CDR1 is SEHNR, CDR2 FQNEAQ, per germline (reference sequence). In DNA form, the CDR3 reads TGTGCCAGCAGTTTTAGCGGGGGGGCCGCGATCGGGGAGCTGTTTTTT. Protein: CASSFSGGAAIGELFF.

The rearrangement links TRBV4-1 to TRBJ1-2; 7 bases fit TRBD1. J was trimmed by 4 bases and V by 5 bases; bases with no gene match: 4. The CDR3 loop spans 13 amino acids. The V gene's germline CDR1 is MGHRA and CDR2 YSYEKL. For the CDR3, the DNA is TGCGCCAGCAGCGTGACAGGGTCCTATGGCTACACCTTC. Encoded protein: CASSVTGSYGYTF.

The V call is TRBV11-2, the J call TRBJ2-7; 7 bases align to TRBD1. The J segment lost 4 bases and the V segment lost 3 bases, leaving 9 bases of the junction unmatched. The CDR3 totals 15 residues. CDR1 is SGHAT and CDR2 is FQNNGV in the germline V gene. CDR3 sequence reads: CASSFDSTGWYEQYF. The CDR3 DNA sequence: TGTGCCAGCAGCTTTGATTCGACAGGGTGGTACGAGCAGTACTTC.

This chain joins TRBV27 and TRBJ2-7; 11 bases line up with TRBD2. The germline CDR1 and CDR2 sequences are MNHEY and SMNVEV (reference sequence). This CDR3 contains 18 residues. V shed 6 bases and J 5 bases; nucleotides not matched to a gene: 18. DNA of the CDR3: TGTGCCAGCAGAACCCTCCTGGAACTAGCGGGGGCCCCGAACGAGCAGTACTTC. Translated, it gives CASRTLLELAGAPNEQYF.

The chain has TRBV30 and TRBJ2-3, with 9 bases that match TRBD1. The CDR3 extends over 15 amino acids. Germline assignment: CDR1 GTSNPN and CDR2 SVGIG (reference sequence). The trim removed 3 bases at V and 10 bases at J, leaving 14 bases unmatched. In DNA, the CDR3 is TGTGCCTGGAGACCGGGACAGGGAGTTACAGGTGCGCAGTATTTT. Translating it yields CAWRPGQGVTGAQYF.

J is TRBJ1-4 and V is TRBV27; the D is unclear. The CDR3 spans 14 residues. V dropped 8 bases and J dropped 7 bases, with 17 bases sitting between them. The V gene's germline CDR1 is MNHEY and CDR2 SMNVEV (reference sequence). This CDR3 reads CASSLDGVGEKLFF. Written as DNA, the CDR3 is TGTGCCAGCTCCTTAGATGGGGTTGGTGAAAAACTGTTTTTT.

J is TRBJ2-5 and V is TRBV27; 7 bases line up with TRBD2. In germline, CDR1 is MNHEY, CDR2 SMNVEV (reference sequence). V shed 3 bases, J shed 3 bases, and the junction held 4 bases outside the gene matches. The CDR3 consists of 14 residues. CDR3 nucleotides: TGTGCCAGCAGTTTCCTAGGGAGGGAAGAGACCCAGTACTTC. This codes for CASSFLGREETQYF.